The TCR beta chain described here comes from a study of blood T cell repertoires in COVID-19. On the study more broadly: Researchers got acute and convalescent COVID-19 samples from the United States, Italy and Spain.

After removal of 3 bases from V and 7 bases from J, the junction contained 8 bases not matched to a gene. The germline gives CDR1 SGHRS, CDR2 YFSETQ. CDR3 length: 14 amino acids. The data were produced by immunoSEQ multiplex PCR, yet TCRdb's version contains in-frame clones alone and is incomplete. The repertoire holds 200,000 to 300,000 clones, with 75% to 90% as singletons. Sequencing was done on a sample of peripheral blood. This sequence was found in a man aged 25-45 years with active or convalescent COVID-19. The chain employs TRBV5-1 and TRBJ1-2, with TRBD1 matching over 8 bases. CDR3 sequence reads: CASSWQTGEAGYTF. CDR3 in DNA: TGCGCCAGCAGCTGGCAGACAGGGGAGGCTGGCTACACCTTC.